The present TCR beta chain was sequenced within a study of shared clonotypes between healthy human individuals. Study details: The donor group consisted of a couple of women and a few men, aged 18 to 49.

Authors' analysis steps: From ImmunoSEQ came sequences covering only the junction and carrying no quality scores, so filtering differed. The data were produced by immunoSEQ multiplex PCR, yet TCRdb's version contains in-frame clones alone and is incomplete. V, J and clone size are taken as reported in that table, and D and trimming were inferred from the DNA itself. The sample holds 2 million or so clones; about 94% are singletons and the top ten take 0.85% to 1.2%. Trimming removed 2 bases at V and 3 bases at J, with 8 bases between. The CDR3 consists of 14 residues. Germline V gives CDR1 SGHVS, CDR2 FNYEAQ. It was CD45RO-negative cells, positively selected for CCR7, that made up naive CD8 cells, with terminally differentiated effector memory CD45RA+ cells excluded.

The chain has TRBV7-6 and TRBJ1-3; a possible D gene is TRBD1 (5 bases). The material sequenced was naive CD8+ T cells sorted from blood. The sequence came from a man between 18 and 35 years old in good health. In nucleotides, the CDR3 is TGTGCCAGCAGCTTAACGCAGGGTGGAAACACCATATATTTT. It specifies CASSLTQGGNTIYF.